A selection of T cell receptor beta chains follows, all from one sample in a study of radiotherapy plus CTLA-4 blockade in lung cancer. The data were produced by immunoSEQ multiplex PCR, yet TCRdb's version contains in-frame clones alone and is incomplete. The data hold 130,000 or so clones, with approximately 90% observed a single time. Sequencing used peripheral blood, obtained from a patient treated with radiotherapy plus ipilimumab. The receptor set was obtained from a human donor with non-small cell lung cancer that progressed on radiotherapy plus ipilimumab. Both conserved end residues are part of each CDR3. The order of the fields is J gene, clone size, V gene, CDR3 protein. For some rows the clone size is stated as once, few or many, or as a class when expanded; others skip it.

J gene: TRBJ2-2; clone size: NA; V gene: TRBV18; CDR3 protein: CASSPKRQDTGELFF
J gene: TRBJ2-7; clone size: once; V gene: TRBV30; CDR3 protein: CAWSVPYSGRNEQYF
J gene: TRBJ1-5; clone size: NA; V gene: TRBV6-1; CDR3 protein: CASSDRSNQPQHF
J gene: TRBJ2-3; clone size: once; V gene: TRBV7-2; CDR3 protein: CASSLEYTDTQYF
J gene: TRBJ2-1; clone size: NA; V gene: TRBV5-1; CDR3 protein: CASSLEVAESRNEQFF
J gene: TRBJ1-3; clone size: NA; V gene: TRBV19; CDR3 protein: CASSIGTGRSDGNTIYF
J gene: TRBJ1-5; clone size: NA; V gene: TRBV28; CDR3 protein: CASSFHGGDSNQPQHF
J gene: TRBJ2-3; clone size: NA; V gene: TRBV18; CDR3 protein: CATGGKDTQYF
J gene: TRBJ2-7; clone size: NA; V gene: TRBV5-5; CDR3 protein: CASSSIAGVSHEQYF
J gene: TRBJ2-2; clone size: NA; V gene: TRBV18; CDR3 protein: CASSPELGGELFF
J gene: TRBJ2-5; clone size: NA; V gene: TRBV5-1; CDR3 protein: CASSYSSVGETQYF
J gene: TRBJ1-2; clone size: NA; V gene: TRBV5-1; CDR3 protein: CASSLDPGSLGSGYTF
J gene: TRBJ2-3; clone size: NA; V gene: TRBV7-9; CDR3 protein: CASSPSRASGDTQYF
J gene: TRBJ1-3; clone size: NA; V gene: TRBV6-5; CDR3 protein: CASSYSRSSGNTIYF
J gene: TRBJ2-1; clone size: NA; V gene: TRBV5-4; CDR3 protein: CASSETGYNEQFF
J gene: TRBJ2-2; clone size: NA; V gene: TRBV5-3; CDR3 protein: CARSPRRDTGELFF
J gene: TRBJ1-1; clone size: few; V gene: TRBV5-1; CDR3 protein: CASSRETGPGTEAFF
J gene: TRBJ1-4; clone size: NA; V gene: TRBV11-2; CDR3 protein: CASSRQREKLFF
J gene: TRBJ2-1; clone size: few; V gene: TRBV7-6; CDR3 protein: CASSLLTGTYNEQFF
J gene: TRBJ2-7; clone size: NA; V gene: TRBV6-1; CDR3 protein: CASRIGSQKGEQYF
J gene: TRBJ2-1; clone size: NA; V gene: TRBV25-1; CDR3 protein: CASSSAGGNYNEQFF